The 14 T cell receptor beta chains in this list originate from one sample, sequenced in a study of neurological immune-mediated disorders. Via MiXCR, TCRdb re-called the 5' RACE reads, giving one row per CDR3 protein. The data contain roughly 55,000 distinct CDR3 sequences, roughly 17% of them singletons. The material sequenced was PBMCs. These receptor sequences come from a man in his sixties in good health.

This clonotype was detected many times. The rearrangement links TRBV5-5 to TRBJ2-3; D ambiguous. CDR3 size: 13 residues. V was cut by 4 bases and J by 2 bases, with 8 bases left in between. CDR1 and CDR2 (germline): SGHKS, YYEKEE (reference sequence). This CDR3 reads CASSPRPTDTQYF. DNA of the CDR3: TGTGCCAGCAGCCCCCGACCCACAGATACGCAGTATTTT.

This clonotype came up many times. The CDR3 reads CASSPKGLPNEQYF. CDR3 DNA: TGCGCCAGCAGCCCTAAGGGTTTACCAAACGAGCAGTACTTC. The chain links TRBV5-1 to TRBJ2-7, with D hard to call. The CDR3 extends over 14 amino acids. Germline lookup yields CDR1 SGHRS and CDR2 YFSETQ. V was shortened by 4 bases and J by 5 bases, with 16 bases between the two germline ends.

Ten or more counts support this clonotype. The chain employs TRBV24-1 and TRBJ2-3; 13 bases are a match to TRBD2. Germline values: CDR1 KGHDR, CDR2 SFDVKD. Unmatched junction bases numbered 5, after V lost 4 bases and J lost 5 bases. The CDR3 loop spans 16 amino acids. The CDR3 DNA follows: TGTGCCACCAGTGACCGGACTAGCGGGAGCCGAGATACGCAGTATTTT. Its translation is CATSDRTSGSRDTQYF.

This clonotype came up many times. The chain has TRBV11-2 and TRBJ2-7, with TRBD2 matching 12 bases. Germline-derived CDR1 and CDR2 are SGHAT and FQNNGV. The CDR3 has 15 residues. Trimming took 3 bases from V and 5 from J; bases not matched to a gene: 5. CDR3 coding DNA: TGTGCCAGCAGCTTCTCGACTAGCGGGAGAGACGAGCAGTACTTC. It translates to CASSFSTSGRDEQYF.

This clonotype was seen just once. This clone may be a read error of a much larger clone one base away. The rearrangement uses TRBV7-9 and TRBJ2-7; D not resolved. V lost 7 bases to trimming and J lost 6 bases, with 13 bases between them. The germline gives CDR1 SEHNR, CDR2 FQNEAQ (reference sequence). The CDR3 covers 12 residues. The CDR3 DNA reads as TGTGCCAGCATCCATCGGAAAGGCGAGCAGTACTTC. Its protein product is CASIHRKGEQYF.

This clonotype appeared many times. This chain uses TRBV7-3 with TRBJ2-1; 11 bases agree with TRBD2. The germline gives CDR1 SGHTA, CDR2 FQGTGA. The J segment lost 4 bases and the V segment lost 5 bases, leaving 7 bases of the junction unmatched. CDR3 size: 16 residues. DNA for the CDR3: TGTGCCAGCAGCCCGACTAGCGGGGACGTGTACAATGAGCAGTTCTTC. Protein sequence: CASSPTSGDVYNEQFF.

V and J are TRBV6-6 and TRBJ1-4; 7 bases fit TRBD1. J was trimmed by 5 bases and V by 8 bases; bases with no gene match: 5. The CDR3 consists of 13 residues. Germline assignment: CDR1 MNHNY and CDR2 SVGAGI (reference sequence). The CDR3 sequence: CASRDSGNEKLFF. Here the CDR3 DNA reads TGTGCCAGCCGGGACAGCGGAAATGAAAAACTGTTTTTT.

This clonotype showed up many times. The chain has TRBV12-3 or TRBV12-4 and TRBJ1-2; 7 nucleotides match TRBD1. The V gene end was trimmed by 3 bases and the J gene end by 2 bases; junction bases not matched to a gene: 6. This CDR3 is built from 15 residues. The CDR3, as DNA: TGTGCCAGCAGTTTTGGGGGACAGCAGAACTATGGCTACACCTTC. Its protein is CASSFGGQQNYGYTF.

This clonotype was recorded many times. This sequence joins TRBV7-2 and TRBJ2-6; 8 bases are a match to TRBD1. The CDR3 is 18 residues long. Germline V gene sequence: CDR1 SGHTA, CDR2 FQGNSA. Germline trimming cut 5 bases from V and 0 bases from J; bases unmatched to any gene: 9. The CDR3 loop is CASSPGQGISSGANVLTF. CDR3 nucleotide sequence: TGTGCCAGCAGCCCCGGACAGGGTATTTCCTCTGGGGCCAACGTCCTGACTTTC.

This clonotype showed up many times. The CDR3 DNA reads as TGTGCCAGCAGTGAATCGGCCCTAGCGGGAGTGGAGACCCAGTACTTC. The encoded protein is CASSESALAGVETQYF. The chain has TRBV25-1 and TRBJ2-5, with TRBD2 matching 10 bases. Per germline, CDR1 MGHDK and CDR2 SYGVNS. V lost 1 base and J lost 5; bases outside the gene matches: 7. The CDR3 runs 16 residues.

Many counts were recorded for this clonotype. The chain uses TRBV7-2 and TRBJ1-5; perhaps TRBD1 as D (5 bases). Trimming shortened V by 1 base and J by 7 bases, and 14 bases separated the two germline ends. The CDR3 covers 15 residues. The germline V gene has CDR1 SGHTA and CDR2 FQGNSA. CDR3 in amino acids: CASSLGGQGGQPQHF. The CDR3 coding sequence is TGTGCCAGCAGCTTAGGTGGCCAGGGAGGCCAGCCCCAGCATTTT. The full variable domain, with the rest looked up from reference TRBV7-2 and TRBJ1-5, is GAGVSQSPSNKVTEKGKDVELRCDPISGHTALYWYRQSLGQGLEFLIYFQGNSAPDKSGLPSDRFSAERTGGSVSTLTIQRTQQEDSAVYLCASSLGGQGGQPQHFGDGTRLSIL.

This clonotype was recorded at least ten times. The chain recombines TRBV7-2 with TRBJ2-1; D is ambiguous. V was trimmed by 3 bases and J by 9 bases, leaving 9 bases between them. Germline V lookup: CDR1 SGHTA, CDR2 FQGNSA. The CDR3 is made up of 12 amino acids. The CDR3: CASSFLGAEQFF. In nucleotides, the CDR3 is TGTGCCAGCAGCTTTTTGGGTGCTGAGCAGTTCTTC.

This clonotype occurred many times. V gene TRBV7-3 combines with J gene TRBJ2-2, with D possibly matching TRBD2 (5 bases). CDR3 size: 17 residues. The germline CDR1 and CDR2 sequences are SGHTA and FQGTGA. The V and J ends lost 0 bases and 6 bases respectively, with 17 bases between them. CDR3: CASSLTGNQFGAGELFF. CDR3 sequence (DNA): TGTGCCAGCAGCTTAACCGGGAACCAGTTTGGTGCCGGGGAGCTGTTTTTT.

This clonotype was seen only a few times. This chain joins TRBV6-1 and TRBJ2-7, with D hard to call. CDR1 MNHNS and CDR2 SASEGT come from the germline V gene. V lost 3 bases to trimming and J lost 9 bases, with 12 bases between them. The CDR3 totals 12 residues. This CDR3 reads CASSEYSDTQYF. The CDR3 bases are TGTGCCAGCAGTGAGTATTCAGATACGCAGTACTTC.